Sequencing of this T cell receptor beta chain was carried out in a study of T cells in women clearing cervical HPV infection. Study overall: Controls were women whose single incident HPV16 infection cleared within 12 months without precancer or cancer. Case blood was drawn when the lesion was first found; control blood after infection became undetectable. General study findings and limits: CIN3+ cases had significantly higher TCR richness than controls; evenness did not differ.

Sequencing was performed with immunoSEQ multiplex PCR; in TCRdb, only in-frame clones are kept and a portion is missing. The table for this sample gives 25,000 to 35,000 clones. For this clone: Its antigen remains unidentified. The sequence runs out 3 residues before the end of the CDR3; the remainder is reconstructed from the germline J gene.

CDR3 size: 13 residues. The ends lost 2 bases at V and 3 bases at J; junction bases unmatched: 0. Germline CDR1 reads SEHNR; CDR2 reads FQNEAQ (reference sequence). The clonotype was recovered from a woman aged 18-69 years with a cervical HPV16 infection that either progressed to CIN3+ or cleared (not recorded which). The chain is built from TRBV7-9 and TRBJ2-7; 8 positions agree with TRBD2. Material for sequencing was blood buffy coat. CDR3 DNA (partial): TGTGCCAGCAGCTTAAGCGGGGGCTACGAG. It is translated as CASSLSGGYE. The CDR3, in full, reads CASSLSGGYEQYF.